The T cell receptor beta chain described here comes from a study of cytomegalovirus exposure and HLA in healthy donors. Here immunoSEQ multiplex PCR was the method, and the copy in TCRdb shows in-frame clones only, minus some. The sample holds about 160,000 clones, around 85% seen once. This CDR3 comprises 16 residues. Germline V lookup: CDR1 SEHNR, CDR2 FQNEAQ (reference sequence). V was clipped by 5 bases and J by 5 bases; unmatched bases: 11. The genes are TRBV7-9 and TRBJ2-5, with 10 bases fitting TRBD2. Sequenced material: PBMCs. The sequence was collected from a woman in her twenties or thirties in good health and CMV-seronegative. The CDR3 coding sequence is TGTGCCAGCAGCAAGAAGAGCGGGAGGGCCAAGGAGACCCAGTACTTC. Amino acids: CASSKKSGRAKETQYF. Looking up the rest from reference TRBV7-9 and TRBJ2-5 gives the full variable domain: DTGVSQNPRHKITKRGQNVTFRCDPISEHNRLYWYRQTLGQGPEFLTYFQNEAQLEKSRLLSDRFSAERPKGSFSTLEIQRTEQGDSAMYLCASSKKSGRAKETQYFGPGTRLLVL.